The 20 T cell receptor beta chains below were found in one sample sequenced in a study of blood T cell repertoires in COVID-19. Assay: immunoSEQ multiplex PCR; the TCRdb copy retains only in-frame clones and omits some. The sample contains some 250,000 clones, 81% of which appear only once. The sequenced sample consisted of peripheral blood. These receptors were collected from a woman older than 75 with COVID-19, enrolled during active disease.

The rearrangement joins TRBV6-6 to TRBJ2-7, with D perhaps TRBD1 (5 bases). The ends were cut back, 10 bases at V and 5 bases at J, with 18 bases in the middle. The germline gives CDR1 MNHNY, CDR2 SVGAGI (reference sequence). The CDR3 spans 13 residues. The CDR3 loop reads CAKEGAHQDEQYF. In DNA form, the CDR3 reads TGTGCCAAAGAAGGGGCCCATCAGGACGAGCAGTACTTC.

The rearrangement links TRBV2 to TRBJ1-2; D is perhaps TRBD1 (6 bases). The CDR3 extends over 15 amino acids. Trimming pared 5 bases from V and 8 bases from J, leaving 21 bases between. CDR1 is SNHLY and CDR2 is FYNNEI in the germline V gene. The CDR3 bases are TGTGCCAGCAGTCCACAGGGTAGGTTTGCTGGCGGCTACACCTTC. As protein: CASSPQGRFAGGYTF.

The CDR3 DNA reads as TGTGCCAGCTCACCATCGACAACCCCTGGAAACACCATATATTTT. Translating it yields CASSPSTTPGNTIYF. V usage is TRBV18 and J usage is TRBJ1-3; D gene ambiguous. This CDR3 is built from 15 residues. The V end lost 2 bases, the J end lost 2 bases, and 10 bases lay between the germline ends. CDR1 is KGHSH and CDR2 is LQKENI in the germline V gene.

This clone showed up just once. The chain combines TRBV11-2 with TRBJ1-6, with 9 bases that match TRBD1. Trimming removed 6 bases from V and 8 bases from J; junction bases left unmatched: 5. Germline CDR1 is SGHAT and CDR2 is FQNNGV. CDR3 size: 14 residues. This chain's CDR3 is CASRPDRGYSPLHF. CDR3 nucleotides: TGTGCCAGCAGACCCGACAGGGGGTATTCACCCCTCCACTTT.

The chain links TRBV5-1 to TRBJ1-1, with a tentative D call TRBD1 (5 bases). Trimming left V 4 bases short and J 5 bases short, with 15 bases between. Germline V gives CDR1 SGHRS, CDR2 YFSETQ. The CDR3 extends over 14 amino acids. The CDR3 is CASSRGGRGTEAFF. As DNA, the CDR3 is TGCGCCAGCAGCCGCGGAGGGCGGGGGACTGAAGCTTTCTTT. The full variable domain, its missing parts supplied by reference TRBV5-1 and TRBJ1-1, is KAGVTQTPRYLIKTRGQQVTLSCSPISGHRSVSWYQQTPGQGLQFLFEYFSETQRNKGNFPGRFSGRQFSNSRSEMNVSTLELGDSALYLCASSRGGRGTEAFFGQGTRLTVV.

V and J are TRBV7-3 and TRBJ1-2; TRBD1 aligns across 10 bases. Germline CDR1 SGHTA, CDR2 FQGTGA. The CDR3 is made up of 17 amino acids. Trimming took 2 bases from V and 6 from J; bases not matched to a gene: 12. This CDR3 is CASSLSGTGARADGYTF. CDR3 nucleotides: TGTGCCAGCAGCTTATCTGGGACAGGGGCGAGAGCGGATGGCTACACCTTC. The whole variable domain, filled in from reference TRBV7-3 and TRBJ1-2, reads GAGVSQTPSNKVTEKGKYVELRCDPISGHTALYWYRQSLGQGPEFLIYFQGTGAADDSGLPNDRFFAVRPEGSVSTLKIQRTERGDSAVYLCASSLSGTGARADGYTFGSGTRLTVV.

The chain recombines TRBV5-6 with TRBJ1-1; D gene uncertain. Trimming shortened V by 2 bases and J by 6 bases, and 8 bases separated the two germline ends. Germline CDR1 reads SGHDT; CDR2 reads YYEEEE. This CDR3 has 12 amino acids. CDR3 region: CASSFSVSEAFF. CDR3 in DNA: TGTGCCAGCAGCTTTAGCGTGTCTGAAGCTTTCTTT.

V gene TRBV5-1 combines with J gene TRBJ2-7, with TRBD1 matching 11 bases. V gave up 5 bases and J gave up 4 bases; unmatched junction bases: 11. The V gene's germline CDR1 is SGHRS and CDR2 YFSETQ. This CDR3 is built from 16 residues. CDR3 loop: CASSSQPGQGAYEQYF. The CDR3 nucleotides read TGCGCCAGCAGTTCTCAACCCGGACAGGGGGCTTACGAGCAGTACTTC.

The V gene is TRBV5-1, the J gene TRBJ1-3, with unresolved D. There are 13 residues in the CDR3. Germline V gene sequence: CDR1 SGHRS, CDR2 YFSETQ. Trimming removed 4 bases at V and 0 bases at J, with 5 bases between. The CDR3 bases are TGCGCCAGCAGCCCCGGCTCTGGAAACACCATATATTTT. Protein product: CASSPGSGNTIYF.

This chain connects TRBV14 to TRBJ1-2, with 9 bases identical to TRBD1. V was pared by 1 base and J by 5 bases, with 2 bases of the junction left unmatched. CDR3 size: 14 residues. The V gene's germline CDR1 is SGHDN and CDR2 FVKESK. CDR3 sequence: CASSQVGTGYGYTF. The CDR3 DNA reads as TGTGCCAGCAGCCAAGTGGGGACAGGGTATGGCTACACCTTC. Full variable domain (missing parts from reference TRBV14 and TRBJ1-2): EAGVTQFPSHSVIEKGQTVTLRCDPISGHDNLYWYRRVMGKEIKFLLHFVKESKQDESGMPNNRFLAERTGGTYSTLKVQPAELEDSGVYFCASSQVGTGYGYTFGSGTRLTVV.

This sequence joins TRBV27 and TRBJ1-2, with D possibly TRBD1 on 6 matching bases. Trimming left V 1 base short and J 6 bases short, with 12 bases between. Looked up from germline, CDR1 is MNHEY and CDR2 is SMNVEV (reference sequence). This CDR3 spans 14 amino acids. The CDR3, as DNA: TGTGCCAGCAGTTTATGGGCAGGGGAGAATGGCTACACCTTC. Residues: CASSLWAGENGYTF.

In regard to this clone: A read error may produce the germline difference seen at one junction end. The V gene is TRBV7-7, the J gene TRBJ2-1; TRBD2 aligns across 13 bases. There are 15 residues in the CDR3. Germline CDR1 SSHAT, CDR2 FNYEAQ (reference sequence). The CDR3: CASSLGTSGTNEQFF. The CDR3 DNA is TGTGCTAGCAGCCTAGGGACTAGCGGGACAAATGAGCAGTTCTTC.

A few counts support this clone. The gene calls are TRBV27 and TRBJ1-5; D call uncertain. Germline CDR1 and CDR2: MNHEY and SMNVEV (reference sequence). V was pared by 3 bases and J by 4 bases, with 7 bases between. The CDR3 is 13 amino acids. CDR3: CASSFRGNQPQHF. CDR3 DNA: TGTGCCAGCAGTTTTCGGGGTAATCAGCCCCAGCATTTT.

A single count supports this clone. The chain combines TRBV6-6 with TRBJ2-7, with D possibly being TRBD2 (6 bases). The germline V and J ends were trimmed by 6 bases and 5 bases, with 17 bases remaining between them. Germline CDR1 and CDR2: MNHNY and SVGAGI (reference sequence). The CDR3 has 14 amino acids. CDR3 in DNA: TGTGCCAGCAGCCCCCCTCTGGGGGGAGACGAGCAGTACTTC. Encoded protein: CASSPPLGGDEQYF.

The chain is built from TRBV6-1 and TRBJ1-2; maybe TRBD1 (6 bases). Germline-derived CDR1 and CDR2 are MNHNS and SASEGT. The CDR3 sequence is 13 residues long. Trimming stripped 6 bases from V and 11 bases from J, with 19 bases between. CDR3 sequence (DNA): TGTGCCAGCAGCCCAGGGGACCGACTTGAGTACACCTTC. Amino acid sequence: CASSPGDRLEYTF.

V is TRBV9 and J is TRBJ2-2; D possibly corresponds to TRBD2 (6 bases). The CDR3 is 14 amino acids. The germline CDR1 and CDR2 sequences are SGDLS and YYNGEE. The V gene lost 5 bases and the J gene lost 3 bases, with 11 bases spanning the gap. The CDR3 nucleotides are TGTGCCAGCAGAGAGCGGGCCTACACCGGGGAGCTGTTTTTT. Translating it yields CASRERAYTGELFF.

The J gene is TRBJ1-5, the V gene TRBV3-1 (or the pseudogene TRBV3-2); D unresolved. V was trimmed by 2 bases and J by 7 bases, leaving 15 bases between them. The CDR3 contains 15 residues. Per the germline V gene, CDR1 is LGHDT and CDR2 is YNNKEL (reference sequence). CDR3 nucleotide sequence: TGTGCCAGCAGCCAAAGTAGCTCGAGGAGGCAGCCCCAGCATTTT. Translation gives CASSQSSSRRQPQHF.

The chain uses TRBV20-1 and TRBJ1-1; D remains unclear. The CDR3 sequence is 16 residues long. The V end lost 3 bases, the J end lost 1 base, and 18 bases lay between the germline ends. CDR1 and CDR2 (germline): DFQATT, SNEGSKA (reference sequence). The CDR3 coding sequence is TGCAGTGCTAGTCCTCGAGTTGCAGGAGGGAACACTGAAGCTTTCTTT. Encoded protein: CSASPRVAGGNTEAFF.

J is TRBJ1-6 and V is TRBV6-2 or TRBV6-3; D gene uncertain. CDR3 length: 18 amino acids. Germline V CDR1 and CDR2: MNHEY, SVGEGT. Deletions cut 0 bases from V and 7 bases from J, with 19 bases between. CDR3 protein: CASSYSGGPAGSNSPLHF. The CDR3 coding sequence is TGTGCCAGCAGTTACTCAGGTGGTCCGGCGGGTTCAAATTCACCCCTCCACTTT.

V is TRBV6-2 or TRBV6-3 and J is TRBJ1-2, with 7 bases fitting TRBD1. The V gene's germline CDR1 is MNHEY and CDR2 SVGEGT. The V and J ends lost 2 bases and 8 bases, in that order; junction bases with no gene match: 5. This CDR3 is 13 amino acids long. The CDR3 sequence is CASSYGDRVGYTF. For the CDR3, the DNA is TGTGCCAGCAGTTACGGAGACAGGGTCGGCTACACCTTC.